This T cell receptor (beta chain) originates from a study of blood T cell repertoires in COVID-19. The germline gives CDR1 SGHRS, CDR2 YFSETQ. V was trimmed by 5 bases and J by 4 bases, leaving 18 bases between them. CDR3 length equals 16 residues. Sequencing was performed with immunoSEQ multiplex PCR; in TCRdb, only in-frame clones are kept and a portion is missing. The sample has around 300,000 clones, roughly 85% seen once. Sample: peripheral blood. The chain has TRBV5-1 and TRBJ2-2; D is perhaps TRBD1 (6 bases). The sequence was collected from a human donor in a cohort sampled during active COVID-19. CDR3 protein: CASRPQQGRATGELFF. The CDR3 nucleotides are TGCGCCAGCAGACCCCAGCAGGGGCGCGCCACCGGGGAGCTGTTTTTT.